Listed below are T cell receptor beta chains from one sample, sequenced in a study of tumor-infiltrating lymphocytes in primary liver carcinoma. TCRdb processed the multiplex PCR reads anew with MiXCR; each CDR3 protein has one entry. The repertoire holds some 180,000 distinct CDR3 sequences, with roughly three fifths as singletons. Sequenced: peripheral blood. Every receptor here comes from a man aged 40-49 years with primary liver carcinoma and hepatitis B virus infection. Each CDR3 is given with its conserved first and last residue. The D gene is left open where the match is weak. Where a row states a size, it is once, few, many or the class of an expanded clone; other rows omit it.

clone_size	d_call	v_call	j_call	cdr3_aa	cdr3_nt
.	TRBD2	TRBV11-2	TRBJ2-5	CASSLDVPNPVAGGRETQYF	TGTGCCAGCAGCTTAGATGTCCCGAACCCAGTAGCGGGAGGTCGAGAGACCCAGTACTTC
.	.	TRBV5-1	TRBJ2-3	CASGTPTGDMQYF	TGTGCCAGCGGGACCCCGACAGGAGATATGCAGTATTTT
.	.	TRBV7-9	TRBJ2-1	CASSQREDREGNEQFF	TGTGCCAGCAGCCAGCGGGAGGACAGGGAGGGCAATGAGCAGTTCTTC
.	.	TRBV11-2	TRBJ1-6	CASSLENSPLHF	TGCGCCAGCAGCCTAGAGAATTCACCCCTCCACTTT
.	.	TRBV11-2	TRBJ1-1	CASSRNRDAEASF	TGTGCCAGCAGTAGGAACAGGGACGCTGAAGCTTCCTTT
.	.	TRBV11-2	TRBJ1-2	CVSSLGPTGVEPYGCTF	.
few	.	TRBV6-6	TRBJ2-2	CASSYRDFVGELFF	TGTGCCAGCAGTTACCGAGATTTTGTCGGGGAGCTGTTTTTT
.	TRBD1	TRBV29-1	TRBJ2-5	CSVEDSQGESQYF	TGCAGCGTGGAGGACAGCCAGGGGGAGAGCCAGTACTTC
.	.	TRBV11-2	TRBJ2-7	CVSSLTDGAYEQYF	TGTGTTAGCAGTCTAACCGACGGAGCCTACGAGCAGTACTTC
few	.	TRBV6-1	TRBJ1-4	CASITVATNEKLFF	TGTGCCAGCATAACAGTCGCAACTAATGAAAAACTGTTTTTT
once	.	TRBV6-1	TRBJ1-1	CASGASGSGTEAFF	TGTGCCAGCGGTGCATCAGGGTCAGGCACTGAAGCTTTCTTT
many	.	TRBV11-2	TRBJ2-1	CASSLGAGDYNEQFF	TGTGCCAGCAGCTTAGGGGCAGGAGACTACAATGAGCAGTTCTTC
.	.	TRBV11-2	TRBJ1-2	CASSFSNSDGYTF	TGTGCCAGCAGCTTTTCCAACAGCGACGGCTACACCTTC
.	.	TRBV4-1	TRBJ2-3	CDSSQDLGLGTDTQYF	TGCGACAGCAGCCAAGATCTGGGGTTGGGCACAGATACGCAGTATTTT
.	.	TRBV11-2	TRBJ2-3	CASLCGSRVSTDTQYF	TGTGCCAGCCTTTGTGGGAGTCGGGTTAGCACAGATACGCAGTATTTT
.	.	TRBV6-6	TRBJ2-3	CVSGLGVYADTQYF	TGTGTCAGCGGTTTAGGCGTTTATGCGGATACGCAGTATTTT
.	TRBD1	TRBV12-3/TRBV12-4	TRBJ1-2	CASSWSTGAGYGYTF	TGTGCCAGCAGTTGGTCGACAGGGGCTGGCTATGGCTACACCTTC
once	.	TRBV11-2	TRBJ2-1	CASCSSGPGNEQSF	TGTGCCAGCTGTTCATCGGGCCCTGGGAATGAGCAGTCCTTC
.	.	TRBV5-1	TRBJ1-1	CASSRGYTEAFF	TGCGCCAGCAGCCGTGGATACACTGAAGCTTTCTTT
once	TRBD1	TRBV24-1	TRBJ2-1	CATSDPGTGAYNEQFF	TGTGCCACCAGTGACCCCGGGACAGGGGCCTACAATGAACAGTTCTTC
few	TRBD1	TRBV6-2/TRBV6-3	TRBJ1-2	CASSQGADYGYTF	TGTGCCAGCAGTCAGGGGGCAGACTATGGCTACACCTTC
few	.	TRBV5-8	TRBJ1-5	CASSSPISSGNQPQHF	TGTGCCAGCAGTTCGCCAATTAGTAGCGGCAATCAGCCCCAGCATTTT
.	.	TRBV11-2	TRBJ2-5	CVSRTQGGETQYF	TGCGTCAGCAGAACCCAAGGTGGCGAGACCCAGTACTTC
.	TRBD2	TRBV6-5	TRBJ2-5	CASSDVLGGETQYF	TGTGCCAGCAGTGACGTTCTGGGAGGGGAGACCCAGTACTTC
.	TRBD2	TRBV30	TRBJ2-1	CACTREFPYNKQFF	TGTGCCTGTACGCGGGAGTTCCCCTACAATAAGCAGTTCTTC
.	.	TRBV4-1	TRBJ2-7	CASNLQEEYSYEQYF	TGCGCCAGCAACCTTCAGGAGGAATACTCCTACGAGCAGTACTTC
few	.	TRBV12-3/TRBV12-4	TRBJ2-5	CASSPLQQETQYF	TGTGCCAGCAGTCCTCTACAGCAAGAGACCCAGTACTTC
.	.	TRBV11-2	TRBJ2-7	CASGLVRIEGEQYF	TGTGCCAGCGGCTTGGTGAGGATAGAGGGCGAGCAGTACTTC
.	.	TRBV5-4	TRBJ2-1	CASSPGLPNEQFF	TGTGCCAGCAGCCCCGGACTTCCCAATGAGCAGTTCTTC
.	TRBD2	TRBV2	TRBJ2-3	CASSELAGAGTDTQYF	TGTGCCAGCAGTGAATTGGCGGGAGCAGGCACAGATACGCAGTATTTT
.	.	TRBV10-3	TRBJ1-4	CAISESALGSNEKPFF	TGTGCCATCAGTGAGTCGGCGCTGGGCTCGAATGAAAAACCGTTTTTT
.	.	TRBV6-6	TRBJ1-1	CASSYQGRENTEAFF	TGTGCCAGCAGTTACCAGGGGAGGGAGAACACTGAAGCTTTCTTT
.	.	TRBV11-2	TRBJ2-7	CASSPGYYGQYF	TGTGCCAGCAGCCCGGGGTACTACGGGCAGTACTTC
many	.	TRBV11-2	TRBJ2-3	CASSLGLVFSTDTQYF	TGTGCCAGCAGCCTGGGACTTGTCTTTAGCACAGATACGCAGTATTTT
few	TRBD2	TRBV6-5	TRBJ2-7	CASSQSGKVYNEQYF	TGTGCCAGCAGCCAAAGCGGGAAAGTCTACAACGAGCAGTACTTC
many	.	TRBV11-2	TRBJ2-5	CASSLWGPGETQYF	TGTGCCAGCAGCTTGTGGGGCCCGGGAGAGACCCAGTACTTC
few	.	TRBV7-9	TRBJ2-7	CASSSNRPPGYF	TGTGCCAGCAGCTCCAACCGGCCTCCGGGGTACTTC
many	TRBD2	TRBV11-3	TRBJ2-1	CASSLRAGGLTEQFF	TGTGCCAGCAGCTTGAGGGCGGGAGGGTTAACCGAGCAGTTCTTC
.	.	TRBV11-2	TRBJ1-2	CASSLVEGLGYTF	TGTGCCAGCAGCTTGGTAGAGGGGCTTGGCTACACATTC
.	.	TRBV11-2	TRBJ1-1	CASSLEYGVTEASF	TGTGCTAGCAGCTTAGAGTACGGCGTCACTGAAGCTTCCTTT
.	.	TRBV6-6	TRBJ1-4	CASSYSLDRTNEKLFF	TGTGCCAGCAGTTACTCGCTCGACAGGACAAATGAAAAACTGTTTTTT
few	TRBD1	TRBV29-1	TRBJ2-1	CSAGQGNEQFF	TGCAGCGCCGGACAGGGAAATGAGCAGTTCTTC
few	TRBD2	TRBV6-1	TRBJ2-7	CASGNGPISYEQYF	TGTGCTAGCGGGAACGGACCTATTTCCTACGAGCAGTACTTC
once	.	TRBV6-5	TRBJ2-7	CASSYLGFGGDEQYF	TGTGCCAGCAGTTACTTGGGGTTTGGCGGCGATGAGCAGTACTTC
.	TRBD1	TRBV29-1	TRBJ1-2	CNADTTGGDGYTF	TGCAACGCCGACACCACAGGGGGAGATGGCTACACCTTC
.	.	TRBV4-1	TRBJ2-2	CASRNRAGELFF	TGCGCCAGCAGAAATAGGGCCGGGGAGCTGTTTTTT
.	.	TRBV6-5	TRBJ2-7	CASKSLGGNPYEQYF	TGTGCCAGCAAATCACTAGGGGGGAACCCCTACGAGCAGTACTTC
.	.	TRBV6-1	TRBJ2-3	CASSEGHFNTDTQYF	TGTGCCAGCAGTGAAGGCCACTTTAACACAGATACGCAGTATTTT
.	.	TRBV29-1	TRBJ1-4	CSVATVLATNEKLFF	TGCAGCGTTGCTACAGTTCTTGCAACTAATGAAAAACTGTTTTTT
.	TRBD1	TRBV5-1	TRBJ2-2	CASGDRDRDTGELFF	TGCGCCAGCGGGGACCGGGACAGAGACACCGGGGAGCTGTTTTTC
many	.	TRBV6-5	TRBJ1-1	CASSSFSGAGRMNTEAFF	TGTGCCAGCAGTTCCTTCAGCGGGGCCGGTCGAATGAACACTGAAGCTTTCTTT
.	.	TRBV6-1	TRBJ2-6	CASSEALADSGANILTF	TGTGCCAGCAGTGAAGCGCTGGCGGACTCTGGGGCCAACATCCTGACTTTC
.	.	TRBV4-1	TRBJ2-1	CASSRENNEQFF	TGCGCCAGCAGCCGAGAGAACAATGAGCAGTTCTTC
.	.	TRBV6-2/TRBV6-3	TRBJ2-5	CASSPHPTPGSYPATGTQYF	TGTGCCAGCAGTCCGCACCCAACGCCGGGATCCTACCCGGCCACGGGGACCCAGTACTTC
.	.	TRBV29-1	TRBJ1-1	CSVGVGDEAFF	TGCAGCGTCGGAGTGGGGGATGAAGCTTTCTTT